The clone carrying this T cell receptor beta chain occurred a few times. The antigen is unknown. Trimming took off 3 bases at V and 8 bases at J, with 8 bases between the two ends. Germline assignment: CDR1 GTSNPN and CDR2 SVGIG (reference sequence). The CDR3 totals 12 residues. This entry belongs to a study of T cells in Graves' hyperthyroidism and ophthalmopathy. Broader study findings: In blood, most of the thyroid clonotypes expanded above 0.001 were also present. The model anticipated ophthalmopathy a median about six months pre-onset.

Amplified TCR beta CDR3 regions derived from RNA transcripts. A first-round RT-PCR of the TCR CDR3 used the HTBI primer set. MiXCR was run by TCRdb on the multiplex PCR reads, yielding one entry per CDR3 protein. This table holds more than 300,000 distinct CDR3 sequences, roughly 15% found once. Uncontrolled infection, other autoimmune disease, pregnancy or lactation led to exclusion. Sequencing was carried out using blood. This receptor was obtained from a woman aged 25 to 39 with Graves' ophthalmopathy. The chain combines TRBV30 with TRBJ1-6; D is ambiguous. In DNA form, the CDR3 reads TGTGCCTGGAGCAAGGGATATTCACCCCTCCACTTT. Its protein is CAWSKGYSPLHF.